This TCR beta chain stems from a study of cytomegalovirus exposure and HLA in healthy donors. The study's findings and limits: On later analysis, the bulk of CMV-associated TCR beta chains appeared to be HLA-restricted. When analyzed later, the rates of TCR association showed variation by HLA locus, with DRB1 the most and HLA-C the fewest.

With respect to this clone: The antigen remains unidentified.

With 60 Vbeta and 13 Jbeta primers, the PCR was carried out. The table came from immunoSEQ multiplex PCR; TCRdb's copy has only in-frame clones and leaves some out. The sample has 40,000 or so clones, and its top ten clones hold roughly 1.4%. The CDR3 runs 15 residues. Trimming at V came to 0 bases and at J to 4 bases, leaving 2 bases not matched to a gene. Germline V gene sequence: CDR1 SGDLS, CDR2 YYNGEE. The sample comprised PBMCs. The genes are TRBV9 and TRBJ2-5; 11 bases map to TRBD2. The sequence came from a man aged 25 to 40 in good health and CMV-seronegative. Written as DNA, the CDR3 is TGTGCCAGCAGCGTAGCTAGCGGGAGGCCAGAGACCCAGTACTTC. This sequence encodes CASSVASGRPETQYF.